The 21 T cell receptor beta chains reported below all come from one sample, sequenced in a study of cytomegalovirus exposure and HLA in healthy donors. PCR used 60 Vbeta primers and 13 Jbeta primers. TCRdb keeps only in-frame clones here, not all; method: immunoSEQ multiplex PCR. The sample lists under 300,000 clones, roughly 85% occurring once. Specimen: PBMCs. The receptor source for this set is a man between 40 and 49 years old in good health and CMV-seropositive.

The V and J genes are TRBV4-2 and TRBJ2-3, with 7 bases lining up with TRBD2. This CDR3 has 16 residues. The ends lost 1 base at V and 0 bases at J; junction bases unmatched: 4. The germline V gene encodes CDR1 LGHNA and CDR2 YNFKEQ. The CDR3 here is CASSQVAGPSTDTQYF. The DNA for the CDR3 is TGTGCCAGCAGCCAAGTAGCGGGTCCTAGCACAGATACGCAGTATTTT.

The J gene is TRBJ1-2, the V gene TRBV14; 7 bases are shared with TRBD1. The junction had 10 bases not matched to a gene; V was cut back by 0 bases and J by 9 bases. Looked up from germline, CDR1 is SGHDN and CDR2 is FVKESK. This CDR3 has 15 residues. In DNA form, the CDR3 reads TGTGCCAGCAGCCAAGATGGCATCCGGGACAGCCGCTACACCTTC. This encodes CASSQDGIRDSRYTF.

This sequence joins TRBV16 and TRBJ1-1, with 7 bases aligning to TRBD1. Germline V gives CDR1 KGHSY, CDR2 FQNENV. The CDR3 covers 15 residues. Losses at the gene ends were 3 bases for V and 2 bases for J; bases not matched to a gene: 6. CDR3 in DNA: TGTGCCAGCAGCCAGGCGGGACAGACCAACACTGAAGCTTTCTTT. Protein product: CASSQAGQTNTEAFF.

This chain links TRBV28 with TRBJ2-7, with TRBD1 identical over 7 bases. This CDR3 region has 15 residues. J gave up 0 bases and V 7 bases, and 9 bases lay outside the gene matches. Germline V gene sequence: CDR1 MDHEN, CDR2 SYDVKM. Here the CDR3 DNA reads TGTGCCAGCACTTCCTCCGGACAGGACTCCTACGAGCAGTACTTC. This gives the protein CASTSSGQDSYEQYF.

This clone was seen a handful of times. The CDR3 region is CASSLRAGATGELFF. CDR3 nucleotides: TGTGCCAGCAGTTTAAGGGCGGGGGCTACCGGGGAGCTGTTTTTT. This chain joins TRBV28 and TRBJ2-2; D may be TRBD2 (7 bases). With 2 bases removed from V and 5 bases from J, the gap between germline ends came to 12 bases. The germline gives CDR1 MDHEN, CDR2 SYDVKM. This CDR3 spans 15 amino acids.

V is TRBV11-2 and J is TRBJ2-5, with a weak D call TRBD1 (5 bases). The V gene's germline CDR1 is SGHAT and CDR2 FQNNGV. This CDR3 is 14 amino acids long. The ends were cut back, 2 bases at V and 5 bases at J, with 12 bases in the middle. Written as DNA, the CDR3 is TGTGCCAGCAGCTTACAAGGGGCCTGGGAGACCCAGTACTTC. It codes for CASSLQGAWETQYF. Combining the CDR3 with reference TRBV11-2 and TRBJ2-5 gives the whole variable domain EAGVAQSPRYKIIEKRQSVAFWCNPISGHATLYWYQQILGQGPKLLIQFQNNGVVDDSQLPKDRFSAERLKGVDSTLKIQPAKLEDSAVYLCASSLQGAWETQYFGPGTRLLVL.

The rearrangement joins TRBV28 to TRBJ1-4, with 7 bases fitting TRBD1. Germline CDR1 and CDR2: MDHEN and SYDVKM. The CDR3 consists of 14 residues. Trimming took 6 bases from V and 7 from J; bases not matched to a gene: 8. In nucleotides, the CDR3 is TGTGCCAGCAGGTCGACAGGGTGGAGTGAAAAACTGTTTTTT. It is translated as CASRSTGWSEKLFF. Full variable domain (rest looked up from reference TRBV28 and TRBJ1-4): DVKVTQSSRYLVKRTGEKVFLECVQDMDHENMFWYRQDPGLGLRLIYFSYDVKMKEKGDIPEGYSVSREKKERFSLILESASTNQTSMYLCASRSTGWSEKLFFGSGTQLSVL.

The chain joins TRBV7-8 to TRBJ2-7, with D possibly TRBD2 on 5 matching bases. The ends were cut back, 7 bases at V and 5 bases at J, with 15 bases in the middle. The germline V gene encodes CDR1 SGHVS and CDR2 FQNEAQ. This CDR3 is 13 amino acids long. The CDR3, as DNA: TGTGCCAGCATCCCCGGGGAAGTCGACGAGCAGTACTTC. The encoded protein is CASIPGEVDEQYF.

The V gene is TRBV6-6, the J gene TRBJ2-3, with unresolved D. The V gene lost 5 bases and the J gene lost 2 bases, with 8 bases spanning the gap. CDR1 MNHNY and CDR2 SVGAGI come from the germline V gene (reference sequence). This CDR3 has 13 amino acids. The CDR3 DNA reads TGTGCCAGCAGTGTAACGGTCACAGATACGCAGTATTTT. Encoded protein: CASSVTVTDTQYF.

A remark on this clone: This same CDR3 is encoded by further DNA sequences in the sample. The chain is built from TRBV19 and TRBJ1-5, with a possible D match to TRBD1 (5 bases). There are 15 residues in the CDR3. Germline-derived CDR1 and CDR2 are LNHDA and SQIVND (reference sequence). V lost 3 bases to trimming and J lost 1 base, with 10 bases between them. CDR3: CASSIPGGSNQPQHF. The CDR3 coding sequence is TGTGCCAGTAGTATCCCCGGGGGGAGCAATCAGCCCCAGCATTTT.

The chain links TRBV9 to TRBJ2-5; 13 positions match TRBD2. The J call may be incorrect, as the DNA end agrees better with TRBJ2-7. The CDR3 has 15 amino acids. CDR1 is SGDLS, CDR2 YYNGEE, per germline. The CDR3 region has the DNA TGTGCCAGCACCATAACGGGACTAGCGGGATCCGAGCAGTACTTC. Protein product: CASTITGLAGSEQYF.

The sample holds a few counts of this clone. V usage is TRBV28 and J usage is TRBJ2-2; D is undetermined. V was pared by 4 bases and J by 6 bases, with 9 bases between. The CDR3 loop spans 13 amino acids. Germline V gene sequence: CDR1 MDHEN, CDR2 SYDVKM. Here the CDR3 reads CASSWSLSGELFF. Here the CDR3 DNA reads TGTGCCAGCAGTTGGTCTCTATCCGGGGAGCTGTTTTTT.

The chain uses TRBV27 and TRBJ1-2; the D gene is possibly TRBD1 (5 bases). CDR1 is MNHEY and CDR2 is SMNVEV in the germline V gene (reference sequence). V lost 6 bases and J 4 bases, leaving 27 bases between the germline ends. CDR3 size: 18 residues. The CDR3 spells CASSPQSVGGWGAYGYTF. CDR3 sequence (DNA): TGTGCCAGCAGCCCACAGTCTGTCGGGGGATGGGGTGCCTATGGCTACACCTTC.

This clone was recorded a few times. Other DNA variants within this sample encode the same CDR3. This sequence joins TRBV4-2 and TRBJ1-2; D unresolved. Trimming took off 1 base at V and 6 bases at J, with 9 bases between the two ends. The CDR3 extends over 13 amino acids. Germline lookup yields CDR1 LGHNA and CDR2 YNFKEQ. The CDR3 DNA reads as TGTGCCAGCAGCCAAGGTGTAGTCGATGGCTACACCTTC. Its translation: CASSQGVVDGYTF.

This chain uses TRBV7-2 with TRBJ1-3; the match to TRBD1 covers 9 bases. V shed 5 bases and J 1 base; nucleotides not matched to a gene: 15. The CDR3 covers 19 residues. Germline CDR1 reads SGHTA; CDR2 reads FQGNSA. CDR3 sequence: CASSNPGTGRMGSGNTIYF. CDR3 coding DNA: TGTGCCAGCAGCAACCCCGGGACAGGGAGAATGGGTTCTGGAAACACCATATATTTT.

The J gene is TRBJ2-5, the V gene TRBV27; 12 nucleotides align to TRBD2. The CDR3 totals 15 residues. V gave up 4 bases and J gave up 2 bases; unmatched junction bases: 2. CDR1 MNHEY and CDR2 SMNVEV come from the germline V gene (reference sequence). CDR3: CASSSGLAGQETQYF. In DNA, the CDR3 is TGTGCCAGCAGTTCCGGACTAGCGGGACAAGAGACCCAGTACTTC.

This clone was detected a few times. This rearrangement joins TRBV5-1 to TRBJ2-1; D is perhaps TRBD2 (5 bases). V lost 0 bases and J lost 7, with 8 bases in between. The CDR3 is made up of 13 amino acids. Germline CDR1 SGHRS, CDR2 YFSETQ. CDR3 region: CASSLGGSNEQFF. As DNA, the CDR3 is TGCGCCAGCAGCTTGGGAGGGTCGAATGAGCAGTTCTTC.

J is TRBJ2-3 and V is TRBV28, with 7 nucleotides matching TRBD2. CDR3 length: 14 residues. Per the germline V gene, CDR1 is MDHEN and CDR2 is SYDVKM. The CDR3 nucleotides are TGTGGGGCAAGGGCAGCGGGGTTCACAGATACGCAGTATTTT. Translated: CGARAAGFTDTQYF.

This clone has just a few counts. The chain couples TRBV6-5 to TRBJ2-7, with 11 bases that match TRBD2. The germline V gene has CDR1 MNHEY and CDR2 SVGAGI. J lost 4 bases, V lost 7 bases, and 6 bases had no gene match. The CDR3 runs to 14 residues. This CDR3 reads CASTGLAGGYEQYF. The CDR3 nucleotides are TGTGCCAGCACGGGGCTAGCGGGAGGATACGAGCAGTACTTC.

This clone was observed a handful of times. The rearrangement uses TRBV4-1 and TRBJ1-1; D is possibly TRBD1 (6 bases). Germline CDR1 reads MGHRA; CDR2 reads YSYEKL. The CDR3 is made up of 13 amino acids. V lost 1 base and J 3 bases, leaving 6 bases between the germline ends. CDR3 coding DNA: TGCGCCAGCAGCCAAGGGACAGACACTGAAGCTTTCTTT. As protein: CASSQGTDTEAFF.

V usage is TRBV11-2 and J usage is TRBJ1-2; D may be TRBD1 (6 bases). The germline CDR1 and CDR2 sequences are SGHAT and FQNNGV. V lost 1 base and J 4 bases, leaving 7 bases between the germline ends. The CDR3 consists of 13 residues. The CDR3 loop is CASSLVQGYGYTF. The CDR3 nucleotides are TGTGCCAGCAGCTTAGTACAGGGCTATGGCTACACCTTC.